Below are 8 T cell receptor beta chains sequenced from a single sample in a study of identical twins. TCRdb redid the calling of the 5' RACE reads with MiXCR, one entry per CDR3 protein. Among hundreds of thousands of distinct CDR3 sequences listed, 21% were seen once. The same data also contributed to another study, on T cells expressing NK-cell markers.

The specimen was PBMCs. The receptors derive from a woman under 30 in good health.

This clonotype has more than one count but fewer than ten. This chain joins TRBV12-3 or TRBV12-4 and TRBJ1-1, with a possible D match to TRBD1 (6 bases). Between the trimmed V and J ends, which lost 6 bases and 5 bases, there was a span of 16 bases. The CDR3 runs 14 residues. The CDR3 is CASRTSEGGTEAFF. The CDR3 DNA reads TGTGCCAGCAGGACATCGGAGGGGGGAACTGAAGCTTTCTTT.

This clonotype was counted a few times. The genes are TRBV20-1 and TRBJ2-7; D not resolved. Trimming removed 3 bases from V and 6 bases from J, with 9 bases in between. CDR1 and CDR2 from the germline V gene are DFQATT and SNEGSKA (reference sequence). The CDR3 consists of 11 residues. CDR3 DNA sequence: TGCAGTGCTAGGGGTAGGTCCGAGCAGTACTTC. This gives the protein CSARGRSEQYF.

This clonotype showed up just a few times. V is TRBV9 and J is TRBJ2-5; D is undetermined. Trimming took off 0 bases at V and 0 bases at J, with 9 bases between the two ends. The CDR3 extends over 15 amino acids. Germline CDR1 is SGDLS and CDR2 is YYNGEE. CDR3 sequence (DNA): TGTGCCAGCAGCGTAGGTCCCGCGTACCAAGAGACCCAGTACTTC. This encodes CASSVGPAYQETQYF.

The chain recombines TRBV20-1 with TRBJ2-1; 8 bases match TRBD2. Unmatched junction bases numbered 8, after V lost 4 bases and J lost 0 bases. CDR1 DFQATT and CDR2 SNEGSKA come from the germline V gene (reference sequence). This CDR3 spans 16 amino acids. The CDR3 DNA reads as TGCAGTGCTAAGGGCCAAAGCGGGAGCTCCTACAATGAGCAGTTCTTC. It yields the protein CSAKGQSGSSYNEQFF.

This clonotype came up a few times. Written as DNA, the CDR3 is TGTGCCACCAGCGCCTACTATGGCTACACCTTC. Its translation: CATSAYYGYTF. This chain joins TRBV15 and TRBJ1-2; D is unresolved. Trimming removed 5 bases from V and 3 bases from J, with 4 bases in between. CDR1 LNHNV and CDR2 YYDKDF come from the germline V gene (reference sequence). This CDR3 spans 11 amino acids.

This clonotype was seen at least ten times. The chain has TRBV7-9 and TRBJ1-1; D not certain. Per the germline V gene, CDR1 is SEHNR and CDR2 is FQNEAQ (reference sequence). The CDR3 loop spans 13 amino acids. Trimming pared 0 bases from V and 8 bases from J, leaving 10 bases between. CDR3 region: CASSLAPRGEAFF. The DNA for the CDR3 is TGTGCCAGCAGCTTAGCCCCCCGGGGAGAAGCTTTCTTT.

The genes are TRBV7-8 and TRBJ2-7; possibly TRBD1 for D (6 bases). Germline-derived CDR1 and CDR2 are SGHVS and FQNEAQ. V was trimmed by 1 base and J by 9 bases, leaving 22 bases between them. The CDR3 spans 16 residues. CDR3 nucleotide sequence: TGTGCCAGCAGCTTAGGGTCAGTGGGCGCGCTACAGGGGCAGTACTTC. Amino acids: CASSLGSVGALQGQYF. Full variable domain (remainder filled in from reference TRBV7-8 and TRBJ2-7): GAGVSQSPRYKVAKRGQDVALRCDPISGHVSLFWYQQALGQGPEFLTYFQNEAQLDKSGLPSDRFFAERPEGSVSTLKIQRTQQEDSAVYLCASSLGSVGALQGQYFGPGTRLTVT.

This sequence joins TRBV12-3 or TRBV12-4 and TRBJ2-1, with 10 bases fitting TRBD2. The CDR3 is 16 amino acids. The V and J ends lost 8 bases and 0 bases, in that order; junction bases with no gene match: 7. This CDR3 reads CASSLAGANSYNEQFF. The CDR3, as DNA: TGTGCCAGCTCCCTAGCGGGGGCCAACTCCTACAATGAGCAGTTCTTC.